In this sample, the clone carrying this T cell receptor beta chain turned up a few times. CDR1 and CDR2 (germline): SGHAT, FQNNGV. V gave up 2 bases and J gave up 5 bases, with 16 bases separating them. The CDR3 consists of 15 residues. This entry comes from a study of T cell repertoires in cytomegalovirus infection. TCRdb fed the reads into MiXCR, producing one record per CDR3 protein. The repertoire holds some 400,000 distinct CDR3 sequences, with about 33% as singletons. The sequencing input was PBMCs. V is TRBV11-2 and J is TRBJ2-7, with a tentative D call TRBD1 (6 bases). This TCR was recovered from a human donor in good health (CMV status not recorded). Some clones in this sample may be carry-over from other donors' samples. CDR3 bases: TGTGCCAGCAGCTTAAACCCGGACAGTGACGACGAGCAGTACTTC. This codes for CASSLNPDSDDEQYF.